The 27 T cell receptor beta chains in this list originate from one sample, sequenced in a study of blood T cell repertoires in COVID-19. Sequenced by immunoSEQ multiplex PCR; TCRdb stores in-frame clones only, minus some. Among 470,000 or so clones, over 75% were seen once, and the ten largest hold roughly 3.1%. Source material: peripheral blood. The receptors were gathered from a human donor in a cohort sampled during active COVID-19.

This clone appeared a few times. The chain uses TRBV30 and TRBJ1-4; TRBD1 aligns across 7 bases. The germline V gene has CDR1 GTSNPN and CDR2 SVGIG (reference sequence). The CDR3 covers 13 residues. V dropped 6 bases and J dropped 3; count of bases not matched to a gene: 4. In nucleotides, the CDR3 is TGTGCCTGTGGGACAGCCCCTAATGAAAAACTGTTTTTT. Its protein product is CACGTAPNEKLFF.

The chain combines TRBV28 with TRBJ2-3; D gene unclear. V was clipped by 3 bases and J by 2 bases, with 12 bases between them. In germline, CDR1 is MDHEN, CDR2 SYDVKM. The CDR3 spans 15 residues. Written as DNA, the CDR3 is TGTGCCAGCAGTTTGCCGAGCGCCCTCACAGATACGCAGTATTTT. Encoded protein: CASSLPSALTDTQYF.

This clone has a handful of counts. The chain carries TRBV5-1 and TRBJ2-7, with 7 bases fitting TRBD1. Germline loops: CDR1 SGHRS, CDR2 YFSETQ. The V gene end was trimmed by 0 bases and the J gene end by 5 bases; junction bases not matched to a gene: 2. The CDR3 is 13 residues long. For the CDR3, the DNA is TGCGCCAGCAGCTTGGGACAGGGTGACGAGCAGTACTTC. It translates to CASSLGQGDEQYF.

The chain is built from TRBV19 and TRBJ2-7; TRBD2 might be the D (6 bases). The CDR3 sequence is 15 residues long. V lost 7 bases to trimming and J lost 3 bases, with 19 bases between them. CDR1 LNHDA and CDR2 SQIVND come from the germline V gene (reference sequence). The CDR3 spells CASTGPGSSNYEQYF. In DNA form, the CDR3 reads TGTGCCAGTACTGGCCCCGGGAGTTCGAACTACGAGCAGTACTTC.

The CDR3 is CASGSSSYEQYF. The CDR3 bases are TGTGCCAGCGGGAGCAGCTCCTACGAGCAGTACTTC. V is TRBV9 and J is TRBJ2-7; D possibly corresponds to TRBD2 (5 bases). The CDR3 totals 12 residues. The V gene lost 7 bases and the J gene lost 0 bases, with 8 bases spanning the gap. Germline CDR1 reads SGDLS; CDR2 reads YYNGEE.

The V gene is TRBV2, the J gene TRBJ2-6; the D gene is possibly TRBD1 (5 bases). Between the trimmed V and J ends, which lost 5 bases and 2 bases, there was a span of 10 bases. Germline CDR1 is SNHLY and CDR2 is FYNNEI. This CDR3 region has 15 residues. This CDR3 reads CASSSQGAGANVLTF. The CDR3 DNA sequence: TGTGCCAGCAGTTCCCAGGGTGCTGGGGCCAACGTCCTGACTTTC.

This chain uses TRBV9 with TRBJ2-3, with D perhaps matching TRBD2 (6 bases). This CDR3 is built from 16 residues. CDR1 is SGDLS, CDR2 YYNGEE, per germline. Trimming took 2 bases from V and 0 from J, leaving 13 bases between them. The CDR3: CASSVEAGRSTDTQYF. The CDR3 DNA sequence: TGTGCCAGCAGCGTCGAGGCGGGGAGAAGCACAGATACGCAGTATTTT. The full variable domain, in which reference TRBV9 and TRBJ2-3 provide the parts outside the CDR3, is DSGVTQTPKHLITATGQRVTLRCSPRSGDLSVYWYQQSLDQGLQFLIQYYNGEERAKGNILERFSAQQFPDLHSELNLSSLELGDSALYFCASSVEAGRSTDTQYFGPGTRLTVL.

This clone was observed a single time. The CDR3 loop is CASSLAGAGGSNEQFF. CDR3 nucleotides: TGTGCCAGCTCCCTAGCTGGAGCGGGGGGAAGCAATGAGCAGTTCTTC. This chain joins TRBV18 and TRBJ2-1, with 9 bases identical to TRBD2. Germline CDR1 KGHSH, CDR2 LQKENI. J was trimmed by 6 bases and V by 6 bases; bases with no gene match: 12. CDR3 length: 16 residues.

The chain uses TRBV14 and TRBJ2-7; D not resolved. The CDR3 length is 15 residues. V was pared by 0 bases and J by 3 bases, with 12 bases between. CDR1 and CDR2 from the germline V gene are SGHDN and FVKESK. CDR3 protein: CASSQEWATNYEQYF. The CDR3 DNA sequence: TGTGCCAGCAGCCAAGAATGGGCCACCAACTACGAGCAGTACTTC.

The chain is built from TRBV3-1 (or the pseudogene TRBV3-2) and TRBJ2-3; D gene uncertain. V lost 0 bases and J 0 bases, leaving 7 bases between the germline ends. The length of the CDR3 is 15 residues. From germline, CDR1 is LGHDT and CDR2 YNNKEL (reference sequence). CDR3 sequence: CASSQDWASTDTQYF. The CDR3 DNA reads as TGTGCCAGCAGCCAAGATTGGGCAAGCACAGATACGCAGTATTTT.

V and J are TRBV7-9 and TRBJ2-1; perhaps TRBD2 as D (6 bases). CDR1 is SEHNR and CDR2 is FQNEAQ in the germline V gene (reference sequence). Trimming removed 5 bases at V and 15 bases at J, with 17 bases between. CDR3 size: 12 residues. CDR3 amino acids: CASSTSRDGRFF. The CDR3 region has the DNA TGTGCCAGCAGCACCTCTCGGGACGGGAGGTTCTTC.

The rearrangement joins TRBV19 to TRBJ1-5; 9 nucleotides agree with TRBD1. Germline-derived CDR1 and CDR2 are LNHDA and SQIVND (reference sequence). Germline trimming cut 8 bases from V and 1 base from J; bases unmatched to any gene: 6. The CDR3 loop spans 15 amino acids. CDR3 DNA sequence: TGTGCCAGTGTTACAGGGGGCGCAAGCAATCAGCCCCAGCATTTT. This sequence encodes CASVTGGASNQPQHF.

The genes are TRBV27 and TRBJ1-1; 8 bases are a match to TRBD1. Trimming took 6 bases from V and 11 from J; bases not matched to a gene: 14. Germline lookup yields CDR1 MNHEY and CDR2 SMNVEV (reference sequence). This CDR3 has 14 residues. The CDR3 DNA follows: TGTGCCAGCAGCCCAGGGGGCCGGGGCATTCTTGCTTTCTTT. Translated: CASSPGGRGILAFF.

The genes are TRBV19 and TRBJ1-2; 10 bases align to TRBD1. The CDR3 extends over 16 amino acids. Germline V gives CDR1 LNHDA, CDR2 SQIVND (reference sequence). Trimming removed 5 bases from V and 5 bases from J; junction bases left unmatched: 11. CDR3 bases: TGTGCCAGTAGTCCCCAAGGACAGGGGGGCTCATATGGCTACACCTTC. This encodes CASSPQGQGGSYGYTF. The whole variable domain, filled in from reference TRBV19 and TRBJ1-2, reads DGGITQSPKYLFRKEGQNVTLSCEQNLNHDAMYWYRQDPGQGLRLIYYSQIVNDFQKGDIAEGYSVSREKKESFPLTVTSAQKNPTAFYLCASSPQGQGGSYGYTFGSGTRLTVV.

For the CDR3, the DNA is TGTGCCAGCAGCTCCCTGACTAGCGGGAGGGCGGAGACCCAGTACTTC. It is translated as CASSSLTSGRAETQYF. This sequence joins TRBV7-2 and TRBJ2-5, with TRBD2 identical over 14 bases. V lost 4 bases, J lost 5 bases, and 6 bases stayed unmatched. Germline assignment: CDR1 SGHTA and CDR2 FQGNSA. This CDR3 has 16 residues.

The CDR3 spells CASSLATDYGYTF. CDR3 nucleotide sequence: TGCGCCAGCAGCCTGGCGACAGACTATGGCTACACCTTC. The J gene is TRBJ1-2, the V gene TRBV5-1; a weak D match, TRBD1 (5 bases). Germline V CDR1 and CDR2: SGHRS, YFSETQ. Trimming removed 4 bases at V and 3 bases at J, with 10 bases between. CDR3 length: 13 amino acids. The variable domain in full, completed from reference TRBV5-1 and TRBJ1-2, reads KAGVTQTPRYLIKTRGQQVTLSCSPISGHRSVSWYQQTPGQGLQFLFEYFSETQRNKGNFPGRFSGRQFSNSRSEMNVSTLELGDSALYLCASSLATDYGYTFGSGTRLTVV.

The chain uses TRBV30 and TRBJ2-2; D ambiguous. Trimming took off 4 bases at V and 2 bases at J, with 11 bases between the two ends. Germline CDR1 and CDR2: GTSNPN and SVGIG (reference sequence). The CDR3 runs 14 residues. CDR3 in DNA: TGTGCCTGGACAGTACCTGGTAACACCGGGGAGCTGTTTTTT. It translates to CAWTVPGNTGELFF.

The rearrangement links TRBV5-1 to TRBJ2-3; 7 bases agree with TRBD1. The CDR3 is 17 amino acids. With 4 bases clipped from V and 6 bases from J, the junction kept 17 bases outside the gene matches. Germline V gene data show CDR1 as SGHRS and CDR2 as YFSETQ. The CDR3 is CASSPARTGPHMDTQYF. In DNA, the CDR3 is TGCGCCAGCAGCCCGGCCAGGACAGGTCCGCACATGGATACGCAGTATTTT.

The rearrangement links TRBV5-1 to TRBJ2-7, with a tentative D call TRBD1 (6 bases). Trimming removed 2 bases at V and 2 bases at J, with 11 bases between. The CDR3 sequence is 14 residues long. Per the germline V gene, CDR1 is SGHRS and CDR2 is YFSETQ. DNA for the CDR3: TGCGCCAGCAGCTTTGACGGACAGCCCTACGAGCAGTACTTC. It encodes CASSFDGQPYEQYF. The full variable domain, in which reference TRBV5-1 and TRBJ2-7 provide the parts outside the CDR3, is KAGVTQTPRYLIKTRGQQVTLSCSPISGHRSVSWYQQTPGQGLQFLFEYFSETQRNKGNFPGRFSGRQFSNSRSEMNVSTLELGDSALYLCASSFDGQPYEQYFGPGTRLTVT.

The chain joins TRBV5-1 to TRBJ2-1; 7 bases align to TRBD2. V lost 0 bases, J lost 6 bases, and 3 bases stayed unmatched. Per the germline V gene, CDR1 is SGHRS and CDR2 is YFSETQ. This CDR3 contains 14 residues. The CDR3 loop reads CASSLGTRINEQFF. In DNA, the CDR3 is TGCGCCAGCAGCTTGGGGACTAGGATCAATGAGCAGTTCTTC.

This chain connects TRBV30 to TRBJ1-1, with 7 bases aligning to TRBD1. V lost 0 bases to trimming and J lost 0 bases; unmatched junction nucleotides: 13. Germline assignment: CDR1 GTSNPN and CDR2 SVGIG (reference sequence). The CDR3 extends over 18 amino acids. This CDR3 is CAWSVRKTGVRMNTEAFF. In DNA form, the CDR3 reads TGTGCCTGGAGTGTACGGAAAACAGGGGTCCGCATGAACACTGAAGCTTTCTTT.

This clone was recorded only once. At the DNA level, this CDR3 is encoded by other sequences in the same sample as well. V gene TRBV15 combines with J gene TRBJ1-2, with D uncertain. The V gene lost 0 bases and the J gene lost 8 bases, with 7 bases spanning the gap. Germline V gene data show CDR1 as LNHNV and CDR2 as YYDKDF (reference sequence). The length of the CDR3 is 12 residues. CDR3 nucleotide sequence: TGTGCCACCAGCAGAGATAGAGGAGGCTACACCTTC. Its protein is CATSRDRGGYTF.

The rearrangement uses TRBV9 and TRBJ2-1, with 9 bases matching TRBD2. The CDR3 spans 18 residues. The J segment lost 7 bases and the V segment lost 0 bases, leaving 14 bases of the junction unmatched. Germline CDR1 and CDR2: SGDLS and YYNGEE. DNA for the CDR3: TGTGCCAGCAGCGTAGTTGATTTTATGCTGGCGGGAGGGAATGAGCAGTTCTTC. Its translation is CASSVVDFMLAGGNEQFF.

The chain recombines TRBV19 with TRBJ2-1; the D gene is possibly TRBD2 (5 bases). This CDR3 contains 15 residues. V shed 5 bases and J shed 0 bases, with 11 bases lying between them. Germline CDR1 reads LNHDA; CDR2 reads SQIVND (reference sequence). CDR3 amino acids: CASSPDLSSYNEQFF. CDR3 nucleotide sequence: TGTGCCAGTAGTCCGGACTTAAGCTCCTACAATGAGCAGTTCTTC. Together with reference TRBV19 and TRBJ2-1, the CDR3 gives the full variable domain: DGGITQSPKYLFRKEGQNVTLSCEQNLNHDAMYWYRQDPGQGLRLIYYSQIVNDFQKGDIAEGYSVSREKKESFPLTVTSAQKNPTAFYLCASSPDLSSYNEQFFGPGTRLTVL.

The J gene is TRBJ2-2, the V gene TRBV19; TRBD2 matches 7 bases. Trimming removed 8 bases from V and 1 base from J; junction bases left unmatched: 4. This CDR3 spans 14 amino acids. Germline assignment: CDR1 LNHDA and CDR2 SQIVND (reference sequence). The CDR3 spells CASSSGVNTGELFF. CDR3 DNA: TGTGCCAGTTCGAGCGGGGTGAACACCGGGGAGCTGTTTTTT.

A few counts support this clone. The V gene is TRBV28, the J gene TRBJ1-2, with D possibly matching TRBD1 (6 bases). The CDR3 has 12 residues. Germline CDR1 MDHEN, CDR2 SYDVKM. Trimming stripped 4 bases from V and 5 bases from J, with 8 bases between. Here the CDR3 reads CASSSGQYGYTF. The CDR3 DNA reads TGTGCCAGCAGTTCCGGACAGTATGGCTACACCTTC.

The chain is built from TRBV4-2 and TRBJ2-5, with 8 bases that match TRBD2. The CDR3 has 18 residues. V trimming: 1 base; J trimming: 5 bases; junction bases outside the gene matches: 15. The germline V gene has CDR1 LGHNA and CDR2 YNFKEQ. The CDR3 coding sequence is TGTGCCAGCAGCCAAGGTGGGGCTAGCGGGCCTCGGGGGGAGACCCAGTACTTC. Translated: CASSQGGASGPRGETQYF.